This T cell receptor (beta chain) appears in the sequencing data of a study of regulatory T cells in long-lasting Graves disease. This clonotype was picked up one time. A read error is likely, as this CDR3 ends without the conserved phenylalanine or tryptophan. Trimming took off 6 bases at V and 7 bases at J, with 13 bases between the two ends. This CDR3 has 13 amino acids. The germline V gene has CDR1 MDHEN and CDR2 SYDVKM. Time point reported: newly diagnosed GD, antithyroid drugs for less than 3 months. There was RNA extracted from PBMCs, and the TCR library was made from it. To make TCR beta libraries, researchers used iRepertoire HTBI primers and Arm-PCR of CDR3 regions. Per the authors' pipeline: Among the samples, under 70 TRBV and 13 to 15 TRBJ segments were identified. TCRdb ran MiXCR on the multiplex PCR reads and lists one entry per CDR3 protein. These V and J calls derive from TCRdb rather than the authors' analysis. The sample gives almost 450,000 distinct CDR3 sequences, over 15% of which show up once; roughly 10% is in the top ten.

The same sample was also used in a study of T cells in Graves' hyperthyroidism and ophthalmopathy.

Sample: peripheral blood mononuclear cells (PBMCs), taken at new diagnosis, from a patient treated with antithyroid drugs. The sequence derives from a woman in her 30s with Graves disease. The gene calls are TRBV28 and TRBJ1-5, with D possibly being TRBD1 (5 bases). The DNA of the CDR3 is TGTGCCAGCAGCCGGGGGGGGATCCAGCCCCAGCATCTT. Translated: CASSRGGIQPQHL.